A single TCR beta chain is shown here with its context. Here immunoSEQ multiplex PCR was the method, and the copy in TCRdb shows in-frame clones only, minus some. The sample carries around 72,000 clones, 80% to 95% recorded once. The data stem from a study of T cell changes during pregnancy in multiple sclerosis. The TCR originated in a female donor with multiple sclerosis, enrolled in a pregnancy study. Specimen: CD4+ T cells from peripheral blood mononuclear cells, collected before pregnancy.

CDR3 DNA: TGCGCCAGCAGCCTCGAGGGACAGGGCCGATACAATGAGCAGTTCTTC. It is translated as CASSLEGQGRYNEQFF. The chain carries TRBV5-1 and TRBJ2-1, with 9 bases lining up with TRBD1. The V gene's germline CDR1 is SGHRS and CDR2 YFSETQ. This CDR3 spans 16 amino acids. V was pared by 4 bases and J by 4 bases, with 9 bases of the junction left unmatched.